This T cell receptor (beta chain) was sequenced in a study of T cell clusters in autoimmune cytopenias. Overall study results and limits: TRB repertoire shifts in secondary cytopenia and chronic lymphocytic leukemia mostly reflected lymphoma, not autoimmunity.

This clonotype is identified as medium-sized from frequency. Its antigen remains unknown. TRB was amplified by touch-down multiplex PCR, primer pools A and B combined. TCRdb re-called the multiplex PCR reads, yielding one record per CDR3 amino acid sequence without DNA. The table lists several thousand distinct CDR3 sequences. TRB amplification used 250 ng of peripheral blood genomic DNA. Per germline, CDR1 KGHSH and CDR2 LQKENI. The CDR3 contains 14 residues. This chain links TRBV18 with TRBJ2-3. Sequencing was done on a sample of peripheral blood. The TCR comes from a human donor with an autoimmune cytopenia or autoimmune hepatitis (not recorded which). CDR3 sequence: CASSRSGSTDTQYF.